The T cell receptor (beta chain) described here comes from a study of OX40 agonist ivuxolimab in advanced cancers. For the study at large: The patients received ivuxolimab by intravenous route every 2 weeks at 0.01 to 10 mg/kg.

Per the germline V gene, CDR1 is SEHNR and CDR2 is FQNEAQ (reference sequence). The CDR3 runs 17 residues. Trimming cost V 3 bases and J 2 bases; bases outside gene matches: 11. Data came from immunoSEQ multiplex PCR; TCRdb stores just in-frame clones and leaves some out. The repertoire holds 12,000 or so clones, around 80% seen once, with 25% to 30% in the top ten. The origin of this receptor is an adult with an advanced solid tumor such as melanoma, head and neck, liver or kidney cancer. The specimen comprised CD4+ or CD8+ T cells sorted from blood, sampled in a trial of the OX40 agonist ivuxolimab. The chain couples TRBV7-9 to TRBJ2-3; the match to TRBD2 covers 7 bases. This chain's CDR3 is CASSFRGVGGNTDTQYF. In DNA, the CDR3 is TGTGCCAGCAGCTTCCGGGGGGTAGGAGGGAACACAGATACGCAGTATTTT.